The 24 T cell receptor beta chains below come from one sample, sequenced in a study of persistence of HIV-infected CD4 T cells. These TCRs' antigens remain unknown. Cells were stimulated with CMV-infected fibroblast lysates at roughly 10 ug/mL. CD40L/CD69 double-negative CD45RO-high memory CD4+ T cells were collected. Sequencing used immunoSEQ version 4 in survey mode. TCRdb's copy holds only in-frame clones and misses some; the assay was immunoSEQ multiplex PCR. There are approximately 30,000 clones in the sample; roughly 87% occur only once, and around 6% lies in the top ten. Source: CD4+ T cells sorted from PBMCs after approximately 19-hour stimulation, taken from a patient who received antiretroviral therapy. The receptors originated from an adult woman with HIV who was CMV-seropositive.

This rearrangement joins TRBV19 to TRBJ1-2, with a tentative D call TRBD1 (5 bases). The germline V gene encodes CDR1 LNHDA and CDR2 SQIVND (reference sequence). V was shortened by 5 bases and J by 7 bases, with 17 bases between the two germline ends. The CDR3 is made up of 14 amino acids. The CDR3: CASSATTVSTGYTF. In DNA, the CDR3 is TGTGCCAGTAGTGCTACGACAGTATCGACTGGCTACACCTTC.

The genes are TRBV10-2 and TRBJ2-5; the D is unclear. Germline V gives CDR1 WSHSY, CDR2 SAAADI. CDR3 size: 11 residues. V was pared by 4 bases and J by 3 bases, with 3 bases between. The CDR3 is CASSAEETQYF. In DNA, the CDR3 is TGCGCCAGCAGTGCGGAAGAGACCCAGTACTTC.

The gene calls are TRBV5-6 and TRBJ1-1, with a possible D match to TRBD1 (6 bases). Trimming shortened V by 4 bases and J by 4 bases, and 20 bases separated the two germline ends. CDR3 length: 16 residues. Germline V gene sequence: CDR1 SGHDT, CDR2 YYEEEE. This CDR3 is CASSLIKAGGATEAFF. DNA for the CDR3: TGTGCCAGCAGCCTAATCAAGGCGGGGGGCGCCACTGAAGCTTTCTTT.

This clone was found a few times. The J gene is TRBJ1-5, the V gene TRBV3-1 (or the pseudogene TRBV3-2), with D unclear. The CDR3 runs to 14 residues. With 4 bases removed from V and 5 bases from J, the gap between germline ends came to 12 bases. CDR1 is LGHDT and CDR2 is YNNKEL in the germline V gene (reference sequence). CDR3 residues: CASSPTQNDQPQHF. The CDR3 DNA sequence: TGTGCCAGCAGCCCAACCCAAAACGATCAGCCCCAGCATTTT.

The chain links TRBV24-1 to TRBJ2-7; D is perhaps TRBD1 (8 bases). Germline loops: CDR1 KGHDR, CDR2 SFDVKD. The CDR3 consists of 15 residues. Deletions cut 2 bases from V and 5 bases from J, with 15 bases between. This CDR3 reads CATSDSRTGRDEQYF. CDR3 sequence (DNA): TGTGCCACCAGTGATTCCCGGACAGGGAGGGACGAGCAGTACTTC.

The chain employs TRBV24-1 and TRBJ2-1, with 9 bases that match TRBD1. Germline loops: CDR1 KGHDR, CDR2 SFDVKD. V was pared by 7 bases and J by 4 bases, with 7 bases of the junction left unmatched. The CDR3 spans 15 residues. The CDR3 sequence: CATSKQGAGYNEQFF. CDR3 sequence (DNA): TGTGCCACCAGCAAACAGGGGGCCGGGTACAATGAGCAGTTCTTC.

This clone was counted between two and nine times. The chain carries TRBV2 and TRBJ1-2; D is ambiguous. The V end was cut by 6 bases, the J end by 4 bases, with 12 bases between. The CDR3 consists of 13 residues. Germline lookup yields CDR1 SNHLY and CDR2 FYNNEI. The CDR3 here is CASSSEGGYGYTF. The CDR3 coding sequence is TGTGCCAGCAGCTCAGAAGGAGGCTATGGCTACACCTTC. Looking up the rest from reference TRBV2 and TRBJ1-2 gives the full variable domain: EPEVTQTPSHQVTQMGQEVILRCVPISNHLYFYWYRQILGQKVEFLVSFYNNEISEKSEIFDDQFSVERPDGSNFTLKIRSTKLEDSAMYFCASSSEGGYGYTFGSGTRLTVV.

This chain connects TRBV10-2 to TRBJ2-7; possibly TRBD1 or TRBD2 for D (5 bases each). The ends were cut back, 2 bases at V and 2 bases at J, with 13 bases in the middle. Germline CDR1 WSHSY, CDR2 SAAADI. This CDR3 has 15 residues. In DNA form, the CDR3 reads TGCGCCAGCAGTGAGCCGGGACGCCGGGCCTACGAGCAGTACTTC. Translation gives CASSEPGRRAYEQYF.

With regard to this clone: At one end, the junction sequence differs from germline, possibly due to a read error. The V gene is TRBV29-1, the J gene TRBJ1-1; no clear D gene. Germline assignment: CDR1 SQVTM and CDR2 ANQGSEA. The CDR3 has 14 amino acids. The CDR3 DNA reads as TGCAGCGTCAAATTACGGGAAAAGAACCCTGAAGCTTTCTTT. This gives the protein CSVKLREKNPEAFF.

V is TRBV19 and J is TRBJ1-5; 8 nucleotides agree with TRBD1. The CDR3 has 17 amino acids. V shed 9 bases, J shed 3 bases, and the junction held 16 bases outside the gene matches. In germline, CDR1 is LNHDA, CDR2 SQIVND (reference sequence). CDR3 nucleotide sequence: TGTGCCAGCTCGAATGCTTATGGGACAGGCTCCAATCAGCCCCAGCATTTT. Its protein is CASSNAYGTGSNQPQHF.

The V and J genes are TRBV29-1 and TRBJ1-2; perhaps TRBD1 as D (5 bases). The CDR3 runs 14 residues. Trimming pared 3 bases from V and 5 bases from J, leaving 16 bases between. Germline CDR1 SQVTM, CDR2 ANQGSEA. CDR3 DNA sequence: TGCAGCGTTGATAAGGACATGGACGGGTATGGCTACACCTTC. This codes for CSVDKDMDGYGYTF.

The chain is built from TRBV9 and TRBJ1-2; 11 nucleotides line up with TRBD1. After removal of 0 bases from V and 4 bases from J, the junction contained 14 bases not matched to a gene. This CDR3 region has 19 residues. Germline CDR1 SGDLS, CDR2 YYNGEE. CDR3 amino acids: CASSVEAGTGGGWIYGYTF. Written as DNA, the CDR3 is TGTGCCAGCAGCGTAGAAGCTGGGACAGGGGGAGGGTGGATCTATGGCTACACCTTC. The full variable domain, its missing parts supplied by reference TRBV9 and TRBJ1-2, is DSGVTQTPKHLITATGQRVTLRCSPRSGDLSVYWYQQSLDQGLQFLIQYYNGEERAKGNILERFSAQQFPDLHSELNLSSLELGDSALYFCASSVEAGTGGGWIYGYTFGSGTRLTVV.

The chain recombines TRBV4-1 with TRBJ1-2; tentatively, D is TRBD1 (5 bases). The CDR3 sequence is 17 residues long. V was pared by 1 base and J by 5 bases, with 20 bases between. Germline loops: CDR1 MGHRA, CDR2 YSYEKL. CDR3 in amino acids: CASSQGPGRLFRYGYTF. The CDR3 nucleotides are TGCGCCAGCAGCCAAGGGCCAGGGAGGTTGTTTCGGTATGGCTACACCTTC.

The chain has TRBV6-5 and TRBJ1-1, with unresolved D. With 0 bases removed from V and 0 bases from J, the gap between germline ends came to 5 bases. The CDR3 has 14 amino acids. Germline CDR1 is MNHEY and CDR2 is SVGAGI. The CDR3 DNA reads as TGTGCCAGCAGTTACTCGGGAGTGAACACTGAAGCTTTCTTT. Translation gives CASSYSGVNTEAFF.

This chain connects TRBV5-6 to TRBJ1-1; D gene unclear. The V end lost 3 bases, the J end lost 1 base, and 10 bases lay between the germline ends. CDR1 and CDR2 (germline): SGHDT, YYEEEE. The CDR3 contains 14 residues. The CDR3 loop is CASSSFDRNTEAFF. The CDR3 nucleotides are TGTGCCAGCAGCTCTTTTGATAGGAACACTGAAGCTTTCTTT.

V and J are TRBV10-1 and TRBJ1-4; no clear D gene. Germline V lookup: CDR1 WNHNN, CDR2 SYGVQD (reference sequence). The CDR3 totals 15 residues. Trimming left V 4 bases short and J 0 bases short, with 9 bases between. In nucleotides, the CDR3 is TGCGCCAGCAGTGTTTCAACGACAACTAATGAAAAACTGTTTTTT. Protein sequence: CASSVSTTTNEKLFF.

The chain uses TRBV9 and TRBJ2-3; 8 bases match TRBD2. Germline V lookup: CDR1 SGDLS, CDR2 YYNGEE. The CDR3 is made up of 20 amino acids. Germline trimming cut 0 bases from V and 5 bases from J; bases unmatched to any gene: 20. The DNA for the CDR3 is TGTGCCAGCAGCGTAGATCTCTCCCCTTTTGCTGGGACTAGAAGAGATACGCAGTATTTT. The encoded protein is CASSVDLSPFAGTRRDTQYF. Full variable domain (remainder filled in from reference TRBV9 and TRBJ2-3): DSGVTQTPKHLITATGQRVTLRCSPRSGDLSVYWYQQSLDQGLQFLIQYYNGEERAKGNILERFSAQQFPDLHSELNLSSLELGDSALYFCASSVDLSPFAGTRRDTQYFGPGTRLTVL.

A few counts support this clone. The chain joins TRBV5-1 to TRBJ2-3; D remains unclear. Trimming removed 0 bases from V and 2 bases from J, with 10 bases in between. The germline CDR1 and CDR2 sequences are SGHRS and YFSETQ. This CDR3 contains 15 residues. This CDR3 is CASSLATASTDTQYF. The CDR3 DNA sequence: TGCGCCAGCAGCTTGGCCACGGCGTCCACAGATACGCAGTATTTT.

This clone came up once. The genes are TRBV2 and TRBJ1-5, with 10 bases matching TRBD1. With V trimmed by 4 bases and J by 1 base, 1 base remained unmatched. From germline, CDR1 is SNHLY and CDR2 FYNNEI. The CDR3 is 15 amino acids. Here the CDR3 DNA reads TGTGCCAGCAGTGCGACAGGGGGCAGCAATCAGCCCCAGCATTTT. Residues: CASSATGGSNQPQHF.

The V call is TRBV12-3 or TRBV12-4, the J call TRBJ2-4; 8 bases map to TRBD1. The length of the CDR3 is 13 residues. V lost 6 bases, J lost 6 bases, and 4 bases stayed unmatched. Written as DNA, the CDR3 is TGTGCCAGCAGCCCGGGACAGGCAAACATTCAGTACTTC. Translating gives CASSPGQANIQYF.

The chain carries TRBV29-1 and TRBJ2-3; D gene uncertain. V was pared by 3 bases and J by 4 bases, with 5 bases between. The CDR3 totals 11 residues. CDR1 is SQVTM, CDR2 ANQGSEA, per germline. CDR3 amino acids: CSVDTADTQYF. The CDR3 coding sequence is TGCAGCGTTGATACCGCAGATACGCAGTATTTT.

J is TRBJ2-5 and V is TRBV19; no clear D gene. Germline V gene sequence: CDR1 LNHDA, CDR2 SQIVND (reference sequence). The length of the CDR3 is 16 residues. V lost 4 bases and J 0 bases, leaving 15 bases between the germline ends. The CDR3 region is CASSTHRTLYQETQYF. The CDR3 coding sequence is TGTGCCAGTAGTACTCATAGGACCTTGTACCAAGAGACCCAGTACTTC.

The chain couples TRBV9 to TRBJ1-1; D not certain. Germline-derived CDR1 and CDR2 are SGDLS and YYNGEE. V was clipped by 0 bases and J by 0 bases, with 21 bases between them. The CDR3 runs to 19 residues. The CDR3 nucleotides read TGTGCCAGCAGCGTAGCTGCGGCGAACCCCGGCCACATGAACACTGAAGCTTTCTTT. The encoded protein is CASSVAAANPGHMNTEAFF.

CDR3 in amino acids: CASSLGRGKTEAFF. As DNA, the CDR3 is TGCGCCAGCAGCTTGGGAAGGGGAAAGACTGAAGCTTTCTTT. The rearrangement links TRBV5-1 to TRBJ1-1; a possible D gene is TRBD1 (5 bases). Trimming took off 0 bases at V and 5 bases at J, with 11 bases between the two ends. Germline values: CDR1 SGHRS, CDR2 YFSETQ. This CDR3 comprises 14 residues.